A single sample is the source of the 21 T cell receptor beta chains below, sequenced in a study of blood T cell repertoires in COVID-19. Assay used: immunoSEQ multiplex PCR; TCRdb lists only in-frame clones, some missing. The sample carries about 91,000 clones, approximately 86% recorded once. Sequenced: peripheral blood. Receptors were obtained from a woman aged 70-85 years with acute or convalescent COVID-19.

V is TRBV28 and J is TRBJ1-5, with D perhaps TRBD1 (6 bases). This CDR3 has 15 residues. V was shortened by 4 bases and J by 9 bases, with 19 bases between the two germline ends. CDR1 and CDR2 from the germline V gene are MDHEN and SYDVKM. CDR3 coding DNA: TGTGCCAGCAGTTCCGCGGACAGCCTCAATGGGCCCCAGCATTTT. The encoded protein is CASSSADSLNGPQHF.

The CDR3 DNA reads TGTGCCAGCAGCTTGGCACAGGGGGCTGGTGGCTACACCTTC. It specifies CASSLAQGAGGYTF. The genes are TRBV5-4 and TRBJ1-2, with 9 bases matching TRBD1. CDR1 SGHNT and CDR2 YYREEE come from the germline V gene (reference sequence). V was clipped by 0 bases and J by 7 bases; unmatched bases: 4. This CDR3 contains 14 residues.

The CDR3 DNA reads as TGTGCCAGCAGCGGCCGGACAAACCAAGAGACCCAGTACTTC. Protein: CASSGRTNQETQYF. The rearrangement uses TRBV7-6 and TRBJ2-5, with D possibly TRBD1 on 5 matching bases. CDR1 and CDR2 from the germline V gene are SGHVS and FNYEAQ. This CDR3 is 14 amino acids long. The ends were cut back, 5 bases at V and 0 bases at J, with 10 bases in the middle.

V gene TRBV19 combines with J gene TRBJ1-2; perhaps TRBD1 as D (6 bases). V lost 5 bases to trimming and J lost 5 bases, with 18 bases between them. The CDR3 covers 15 residues. CDR1 and CDR2 (germline): LNHDA, SQIVND (reference sequence). The CDR3 spells CASSAPQGIPYGYTF. CDR3 coding DNA: TGTGCCAGTAGTGCCCCACAGGGAATCCCTTATGGCTACACCTTC. The full variable domain, rest sourced from reference TRBV19 and TRBJ1-2, is DGGITQSPKYLFRKEGQNVTLSCEQNLNHDAMYWYRQDPGQGLRLIYYSQIVNDFQKGDIAEGYSVSREKKESFPLTVTSAQKNPTAFYLCASSAPQGIPYGYTFGSGTRLTVV.

The chain joins TRBV13 to TRBJ2-1, with D maybe TRBD2 (7 bases). Trimming removed 4 bases from V and 4 bases from J, with 23 bases in between. CDR1 and CDR2 from the germline V gene are PRHDT and FYEKMQ (reference sequence). This CDR3 is 18 amino acids long. CDR3 coding DNA: TGTGCCAGCAGCTCCCCCCTTTCAGGGGCGGGGGCTTACAATGAGCAGTTCTTC. This encodes CASSSPLSGAGAYNEQFF.

This clone has a single count. The J gene is TRBJ2-7, the V gene TRBV6-6; tentative D call: TRBD2 (5 bases). The CDR3 covers 15 residues. V gave up 5 bases and J gave up 2 bases, with 16 bases separating them. The germline CDR1 and CDR2 sequences are MNHNY and SVGAGI (reference sequence). The CDR3, as DNA: TGTGCCAGCAGTGACCCGAACAGCGGCCCCTACGAGCAGTACTTC. Encoded protein: CASSDPNSGPYEQYF.

The genes are TRBV9 and TRBJ1-5, with 9 bases identical to TRBD1. The CDR3 sequence is 13 residues long. The trim removed 4 bases at V and 7 bases at J, leaving 3 bases unmatched. The germline V gene has CDR1 SGDLS and CDR2 YYNGEE. The DNA of the CDR3 is TGTGCCAGCAGCCTGGACAGGGGCCAGCCCCAGCATTTT. Its protein is CASSLDRGQPQHF. Looking up the rest from reference TRBV9 and TRBJ1-5 gives the full variable domain: DSGVTQTPKHLITATGQRVTLRCSPRSGDLSVYWYQQSLDQGLQFLIQYYNGEERAKGNILERFSAQQFPDLHSELNLSSLELGDSALYFCASSLDRGQPQHFGDGTRLSIL.

The sample holds one count of this clone. This chain uses TRBV28 with TRBJ2-2; the D gene is possibly TRBD1 (6 bases). The germline V and J ends were trimmed by 6 bases and 5 bases, with 13 bases remaining between them. Looked up from germline, CDR1 is MDHEN and CDR2 is SYDVKM. The CDR3 covers 14 residues. DNA of the CDR3: TGTGCCAGCAGGAGCGGACAGAAAACCGGGGAGCTGTTTTTT. Translated: CASRSGQKTGELFF.

The chain couples TRBV29-1 to TRBJ2-2; D ambiguous. CDR1 is SQVTM and CDR2 is ANQGSEA in the germline V gene. The CDR3 is 13 amino acids. With 7 bases removed from V and 3 bases from J, the gap between germline ends came to 12 bases. CDR3 coding DNA: TGCAGCGGTAAACGAACAGACACCGGGGAGCTGTTTTTT. This encodes CSGKRTDTGELFF.

Regarding this clone: Mismatch with germline at one junction end may stem from a read error. The chain recombines TRBV19 with TRBJ2-7; D not resolved. CDR3 size: 12 residues. The germline V gene encodes CDR1 LNHDA and CDR2 SQIVND (reference sequence). Written as DNA, the CDR3 is TGCAACCCCATCAGAAGCTCCTACGAGCAGTACTTC. Translation: CNPIRSSYEQYF.

The chain combines TRBV6-5 with TRBJ2-1; no clear D gene. CDR1 is MNHEY and CDR2 is SVGAGI in the germline V gene. The V end lost 8 bases, the J end lost 0 bases, and 14 bases lay between the germline ends. The CDR3 has 15 amino acids. The CDR3 is CASSPSASSYNEQFF. The CDR3 coding sequence is TGTGCCAGCTCCCCCTCTGCCAGCTCCTACAATGAGCAGTTCTTC.

This clone was detected only a few times. V gene TRBV4-1 combines with J gene TRBJ1-1; TRBD1 might be the D (5 bases). The germline gives CDR1 MGHRA, CDR2 YSYEKL. This CDR3 has 16 residues. Trimming removed 4 bases at V and 6 bases at J, with 21 bases between. CDR3 coding DNA: TGCGCCAGCAGCCTTAAGCAGGGACTCAGGGCCGCTGAAGCTTTCTTT. This translates into CASSLKQGLRAAEAFF.

This clone has only one observation. V gene TRBV5-1 combines with J gene TRBJ2-2; D is uncertain. Between the trimmed V and J ends, which lost 0 bases and 5 bases, there was a span of 11 bases. The germline CDR1 and CDR2 sequences are SGHRS and YFSETQ. The CDR3 extends over 15 amino acids. The CDR3 is CASSLEAASTGELFF. CDR3 bases: TGCGCCAGCAGCTTGGAGGCGGCTTCGACCGGGGAGCTGTTTTTT.

This clone has only one observation. This chain uses TRBV5-1 with TRBJ2-7; 9 bases align to TRBD1. This CDR3 has 14 amino acids. Germline CDR1 reads SGHRS; CDR2 reads YFSETQ. Trimming at V came to 2 bases and at J to 3 bases, leaving 3 bases not matched to a gene. In nucleotides, the CDR3 is TGCGCCAGCAGCTTTACAGGGGGCAACTACGAGCAGTACTTC. Its protein is CASSFTGGNYEQYF. Supplemented by reference TRBV5-1 and TRBJ2-7, the full variable domain reads KAGVTQTPRYLIKTRGQQVTLSCSPISGHRSVSWYQQTPGQGLQFLFEYFSETQRNKGNFPGRFSGRQFSNSRSEMNVSTLELGDSALYLCASSFTGGNYEQYFGPGTRLTVT.

This chain joins TRBV5-1 and TRBJ2-2; 8 bases align to TRBD1. Germline CDR1 and CDR2: SGHRS and YFSETQ. V lost 3 bases, J lost 4 bases, and 5 bases stayed unmatched. The CDR3 extends over 15 amino acids. CDR3 residues: CASSSGGGFTGELFF. In DNA form, the CDR3 reads TGCGCCAGCAGCTCAGGGGGCGGTTTCACCGGGGAGCTGTTTTTT.

J is TRBJ2-3 and V is TRBV7-9; D not resolved. The CDR3 contains 15 residues. V gave up 3 bases and J gave up 0 bases, with 10 bases separating them. Germline CDR1 is SEHNR and CDR2 is FQNEAQ (reference sequence). The CDR3 DNA follows: TGTGCCAGCAGCTTGTTTTTGACTAGCACAGATACGCAGTATTTT. This sequence encodes CASSLFLTSTDTQYF.

V gene TRBV6-5 combines with J gene TRBJ2-1; the D is unclear. This CDR3 contains 15 residues. Germline values: CDR1 MNHEY, CDR2 SVGAGI. Trimming shortened V by 0 bases and J by 6 bases, and 12 bases separated the two germline ends. CDR3 residues: CASSYSPRYPNEQFF. CDR3 nucleotides: TGTGCCAGCAGTTACTCTCCTAGGTATCCCAATGAGCAGTTCTTC.

The chain links TRBV30 to TRBJ1-1; D is perhaps TRBD1 (6 bases). Germline V gene sequence: CDR1 GTSNPN, CDR2 SVGIG (reference sequence). This CDR3 has 11 residues. The DNA for the CDR3 is TGTGCGGGACATAGGAACACTGAAGCTTTCTTT. This encodes CAGHRNTEAFF.

V gene TRBV27 combines with J gene TRBJ1-1; D unclear. The length of the CDR3 is 13 residues. Trimming took 3 bases from V and 1 from J, leaving 6 bases between them. Germline V gene lookup returns CDR1 MNHEY and CDR2 SMNVEV (reference sequence). This CDR3 reads CASSFYKNTEAFF. CDR3 DNA sequence: TGTGCCAGCAGTTTTTATAAGAACACTGAAGCTTTCTTT.

The chain combines TRBV10-3 with TRBJ2-2; TRBD2 aligns across 7 bases. The CDR3 totals 14 residues. Looked up from germline, CDR1 is ENHRY and CDR2 is SYGVKD. Losses at the gene ends were 6 bases for V and 5 bases for J; bases not matched to a gene: 6. The CDR3 loop reads CAIRSGKLTGELFF. For the CDR3, the DNA is TGTGCCATCAGAAGCGGGAAGCTAACCGGGGAGCTGTTTTTT.

The CDR3 DNA reads as TGCGCCAGCAGCCAAGATTCGAAGAAGACAGGGCTGAGCACTGAAGCTTTCTTT. This translates into CASSQDSKKTGLSTEAFF. The V and J genes are TRBV4-1 and TRBJ1-1; 7 nucleotides agree with TRBD1. V lost 0 bases to trimming and J lost 4 bases; unmatched junction nucleotides: 14. Germline V lookup: CDR1 MGHRA, CDR2 YSYEKL. The CDR3 extends over 18 amino acids.